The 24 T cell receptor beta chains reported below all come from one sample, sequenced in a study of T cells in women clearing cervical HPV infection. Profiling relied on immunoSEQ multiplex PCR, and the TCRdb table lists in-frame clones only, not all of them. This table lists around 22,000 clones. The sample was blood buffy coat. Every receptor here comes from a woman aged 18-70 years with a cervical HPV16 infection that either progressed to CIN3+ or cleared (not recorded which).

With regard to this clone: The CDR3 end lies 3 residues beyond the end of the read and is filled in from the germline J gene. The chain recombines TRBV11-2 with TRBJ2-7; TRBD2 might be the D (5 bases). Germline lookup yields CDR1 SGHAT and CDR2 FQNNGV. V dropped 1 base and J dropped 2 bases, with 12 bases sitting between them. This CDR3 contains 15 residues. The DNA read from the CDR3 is TGTGCCAGCAGCTTAGGGGCGGGTCACCCCTACGAG. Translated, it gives CASSLGAGHPYE. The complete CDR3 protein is CASSLGAGHPYEQYF.

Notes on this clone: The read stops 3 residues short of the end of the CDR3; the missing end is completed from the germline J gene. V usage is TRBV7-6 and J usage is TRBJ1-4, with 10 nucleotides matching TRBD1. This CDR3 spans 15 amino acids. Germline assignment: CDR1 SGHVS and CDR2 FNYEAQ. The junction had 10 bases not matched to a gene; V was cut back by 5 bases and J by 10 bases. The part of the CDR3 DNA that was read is TGTGCCAGCAGCCCCCAAACCGGGACAGGGGTAAAA. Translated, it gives CASSPQTGTGVK. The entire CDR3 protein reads CASSPQTGTGVKLFF.

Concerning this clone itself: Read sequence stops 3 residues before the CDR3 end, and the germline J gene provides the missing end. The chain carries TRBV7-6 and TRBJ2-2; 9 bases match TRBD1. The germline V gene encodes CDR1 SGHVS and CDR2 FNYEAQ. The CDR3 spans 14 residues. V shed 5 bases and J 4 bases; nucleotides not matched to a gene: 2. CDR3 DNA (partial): TGTGCCAGCAGCCTGACAGGGGGCACCGGGGAG. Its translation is CASSLTGGTGE. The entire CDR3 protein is CASSLTGGTGELFF.

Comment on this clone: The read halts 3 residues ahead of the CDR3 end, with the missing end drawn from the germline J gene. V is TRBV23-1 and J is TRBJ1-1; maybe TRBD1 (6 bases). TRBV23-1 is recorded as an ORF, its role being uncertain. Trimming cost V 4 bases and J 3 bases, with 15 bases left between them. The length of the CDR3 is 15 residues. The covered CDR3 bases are TGCGCCAGCAGTCCGAGGGGGGGTTGGGACACTGAA. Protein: CASSPRGGWDTE. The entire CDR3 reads CASSPRGGWDTEAFF.

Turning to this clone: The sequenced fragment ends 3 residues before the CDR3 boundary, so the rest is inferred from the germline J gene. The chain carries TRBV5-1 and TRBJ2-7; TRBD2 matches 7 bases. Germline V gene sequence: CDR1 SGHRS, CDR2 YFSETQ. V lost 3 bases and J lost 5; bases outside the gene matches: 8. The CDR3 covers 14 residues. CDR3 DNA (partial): TGCGCCAGCAGCTCTGGGGGGGTAACGAACGAG. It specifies CASSSGGVTNE. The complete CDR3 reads CASSSGGVTNEQYF.

CDR3 bases read: TGTGCCAGCAGGACCCAGGGGTCCCGTCAGCCC. It yields the protein CASRTQGSRQP. The CDR3, in full, reads CASRTQGSRQPQHF. The chain carries TRBV2 and TRBJ1-5, with D perhaps TRBD1 (6 bases). The CDR3 end falls 3 residues outside the read, so it is completed with the germline J gene. Germline V gives CDR1 SNHLY, CDR2 FYNNEI. V gave up 6 bases and J gave up 6 bases, with 15 bases separating them. The CDR3 extends over 14 amino acids.

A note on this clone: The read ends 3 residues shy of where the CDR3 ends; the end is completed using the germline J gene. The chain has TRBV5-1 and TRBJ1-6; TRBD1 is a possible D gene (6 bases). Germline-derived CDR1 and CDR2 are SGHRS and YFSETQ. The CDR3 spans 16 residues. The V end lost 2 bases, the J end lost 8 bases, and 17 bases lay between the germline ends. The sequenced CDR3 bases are TGCGCCAGCAGCTTAACGCCGGGACAAACTGATTCACCC. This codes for CASSLTPGQTDSP. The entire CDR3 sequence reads CASSLTPGQTDSPLHF. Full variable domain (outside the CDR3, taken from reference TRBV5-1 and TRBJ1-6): KAGVTQTPRYLIKTRGQQVTLSCSPISGHRSVSWYQQTPGQGLQFLFEYFSETQRNKGNFPGRFSGRQFSNSRSEMNVSTLELGDSALYLCASSLTPGQTDSPLHFGNGTRLTVT.

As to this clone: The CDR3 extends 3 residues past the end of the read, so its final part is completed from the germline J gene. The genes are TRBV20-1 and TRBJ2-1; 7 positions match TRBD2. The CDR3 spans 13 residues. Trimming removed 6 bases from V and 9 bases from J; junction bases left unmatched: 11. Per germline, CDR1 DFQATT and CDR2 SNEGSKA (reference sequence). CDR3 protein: CSAREGFASEQFF. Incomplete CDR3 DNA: TGCAGTGCGAGGGAGGGGTTTGCTAGTGAG.

The CDR3 sequence is CASSLAPSGGTDTQYF. CDR3 DNA, as far as it was read: TGCGCCAGCAGCTTGGCCCCTAGCGGGGGCACAGATACG. The chain has TRBV5-1 and TRBJ2-3, with 9 bases that match TRBD2. The read stops 3 residues short of the end of the CDR3; the missing end is completed from the germline J gene. CDR1 is SGHRS and CDR2 is YFSETQ in the germline V gene. The trim removed 0 bases at V and 1 base at J, leaving 3 bases unmatched. The CDR3 loop spans 16 amino acids.

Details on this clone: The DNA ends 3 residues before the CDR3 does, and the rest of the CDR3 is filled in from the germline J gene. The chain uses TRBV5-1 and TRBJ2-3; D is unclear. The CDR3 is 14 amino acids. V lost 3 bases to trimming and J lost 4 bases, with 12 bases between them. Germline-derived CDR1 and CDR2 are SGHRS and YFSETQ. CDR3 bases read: TGCGCCAGCAGCTCGACAACCCGCTCAGATACG. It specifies CASSSTTRSDT. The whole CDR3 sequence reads CASSSTTRSDTQYF.

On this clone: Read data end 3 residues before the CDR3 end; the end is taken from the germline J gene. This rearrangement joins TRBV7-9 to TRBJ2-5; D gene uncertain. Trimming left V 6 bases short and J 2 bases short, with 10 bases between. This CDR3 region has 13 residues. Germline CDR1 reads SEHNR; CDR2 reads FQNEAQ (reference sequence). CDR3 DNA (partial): TGTGCCAGCAGAACGACAAATCAAGAGACC. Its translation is CASRTTNQET. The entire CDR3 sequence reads CASRTTNQETQYF.

The CDR3 reads CSVERLAGNNEQFF. The covered CDR3 bases are TGCAGCGTTGAAAGACTAGCGGGTAATAATGAG. J is TRBJ2-1 and V is TRBV29-1; 10 bases line up with TRBD2. The read ends 3 residues shy of where the CDR3 ends; the end is completed using the germline J gene. CDR1 is SQVTM, CDR2 ANQGSEA, per germline. With V trimmed by 2 bases and J by 7 bases, 5 bases remained unmatched. The CDR3 is made up of 14 amino acids.

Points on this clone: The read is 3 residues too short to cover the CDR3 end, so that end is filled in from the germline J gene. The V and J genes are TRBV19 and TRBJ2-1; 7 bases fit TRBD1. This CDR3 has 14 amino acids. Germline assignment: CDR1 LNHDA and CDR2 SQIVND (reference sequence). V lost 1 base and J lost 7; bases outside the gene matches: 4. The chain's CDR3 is CASSIGETGNEQFF. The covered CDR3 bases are TGTGCCAGTAGTATAGGAGAGACAGGGAATGAG.

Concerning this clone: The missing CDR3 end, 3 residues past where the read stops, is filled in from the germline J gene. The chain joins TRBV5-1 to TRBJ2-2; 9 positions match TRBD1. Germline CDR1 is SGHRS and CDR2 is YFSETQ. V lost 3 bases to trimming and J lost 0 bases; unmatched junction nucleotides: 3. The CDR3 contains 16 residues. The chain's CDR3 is CASSSRQGANTGELFF. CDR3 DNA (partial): TGCGCCAGCAGCTCACGACAGGGGGCGAACACCGGGGAG.

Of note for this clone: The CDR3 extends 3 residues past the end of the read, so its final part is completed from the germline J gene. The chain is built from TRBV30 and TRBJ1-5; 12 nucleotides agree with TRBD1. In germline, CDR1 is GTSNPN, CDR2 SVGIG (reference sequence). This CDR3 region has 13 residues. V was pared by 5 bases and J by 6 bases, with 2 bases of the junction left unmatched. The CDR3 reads CAWGTGGVQPQHF. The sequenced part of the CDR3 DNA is TGTGCCTGGGGGACAGGGGGCGTTCAGCCC.

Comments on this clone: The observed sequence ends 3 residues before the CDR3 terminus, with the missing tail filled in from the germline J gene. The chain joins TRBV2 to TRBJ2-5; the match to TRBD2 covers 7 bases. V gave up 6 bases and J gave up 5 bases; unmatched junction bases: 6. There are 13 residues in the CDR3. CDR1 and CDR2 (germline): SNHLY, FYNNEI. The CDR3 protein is CASSLWGGETQYF. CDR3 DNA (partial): TGTGCCAGCAGCCTCTGGGGGGGTGAGACC.

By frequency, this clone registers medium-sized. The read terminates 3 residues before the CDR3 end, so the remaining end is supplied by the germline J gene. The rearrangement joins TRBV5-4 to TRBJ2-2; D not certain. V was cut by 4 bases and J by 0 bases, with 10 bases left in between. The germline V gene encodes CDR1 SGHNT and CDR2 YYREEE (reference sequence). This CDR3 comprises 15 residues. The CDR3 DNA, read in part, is TGTGCCAGCAGCCTGGAACTATCGAACACCGGGGAG. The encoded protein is CASSLELSNTGE. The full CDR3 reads CASSLELSNTGELFF.

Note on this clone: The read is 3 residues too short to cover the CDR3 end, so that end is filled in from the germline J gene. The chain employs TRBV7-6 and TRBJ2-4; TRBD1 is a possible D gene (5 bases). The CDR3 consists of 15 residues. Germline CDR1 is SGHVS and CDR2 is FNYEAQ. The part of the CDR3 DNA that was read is TGTGCCAGCAGCCTAAGGGGTGATTCTAACTATGGT. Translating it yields CASSLRGDSNYG. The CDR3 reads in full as CASSLRGDSNYGQYF.

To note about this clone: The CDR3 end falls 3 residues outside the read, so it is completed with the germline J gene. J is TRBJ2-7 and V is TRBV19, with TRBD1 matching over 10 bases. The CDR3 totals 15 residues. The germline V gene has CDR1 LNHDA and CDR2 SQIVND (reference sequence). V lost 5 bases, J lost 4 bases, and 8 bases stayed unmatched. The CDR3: CASSFTRGQGYEQYF. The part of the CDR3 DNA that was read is TGTGCCAGTAGTTTCACTAGGGGACAGGGGTACGAG.

The CDR3 reads CASKDRATNEKLFF. Incomplete CDR3 DNA: TGTGCCAGTAAGGACAGGGCAACTAATGAAAAA. The chain joins TRBV19 to TRBJ1-4, with TRBD1 matching 8 bases. The read falls 3 residues short of the CDR3 end, and the missing part is taken from the germline J gene. CDR1 LNHDA and CDR2 SQIVND come from the germline V gene (reference sequence). The CDR3 has 14 residues. Trimming at V came to 7 bases and at J to 0 bases, leaving 1 base not matched to a gene.

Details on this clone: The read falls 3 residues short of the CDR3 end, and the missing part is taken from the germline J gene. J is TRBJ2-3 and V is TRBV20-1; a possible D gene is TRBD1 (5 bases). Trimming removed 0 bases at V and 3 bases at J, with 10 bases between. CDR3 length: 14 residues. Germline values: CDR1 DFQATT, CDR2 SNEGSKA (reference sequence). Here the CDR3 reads CSARDQGGTDTQYF. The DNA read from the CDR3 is TGCAGTGCTAGAGATCAGGGTGGGACAGATACG.

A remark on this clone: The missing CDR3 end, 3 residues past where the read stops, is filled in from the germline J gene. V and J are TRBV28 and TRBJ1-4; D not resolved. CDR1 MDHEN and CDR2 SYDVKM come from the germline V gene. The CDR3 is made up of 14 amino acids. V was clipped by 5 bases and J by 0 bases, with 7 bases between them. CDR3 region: CASSRVPTNEKLFF. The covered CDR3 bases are TGTGCCAGCAGTAGGGTTCCAACTAATGAAAAA.

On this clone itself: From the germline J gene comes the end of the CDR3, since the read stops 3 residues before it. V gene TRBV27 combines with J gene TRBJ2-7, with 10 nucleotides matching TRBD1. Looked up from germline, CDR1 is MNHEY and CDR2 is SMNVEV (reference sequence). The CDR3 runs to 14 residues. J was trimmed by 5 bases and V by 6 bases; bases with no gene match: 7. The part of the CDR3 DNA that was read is TGTGCCAGCAGCTGGGACAGGGGTTTTAACGAG. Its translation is CASSWDRGFNE. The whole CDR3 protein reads CASSWDRGFNEQYF.

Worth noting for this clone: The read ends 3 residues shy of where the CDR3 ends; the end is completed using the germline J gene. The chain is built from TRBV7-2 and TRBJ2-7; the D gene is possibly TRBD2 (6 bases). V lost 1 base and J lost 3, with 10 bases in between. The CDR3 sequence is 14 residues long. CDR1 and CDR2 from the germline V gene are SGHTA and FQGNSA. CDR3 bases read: TGTGCCAGCAGCTTAGGGAAAGCGGGCTACGAG. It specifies CASSLGKAGYE. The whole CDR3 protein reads CASSLGKAGYEQYF.